The next 25 T cell receptor beta chains were all read from a single sample in a study of radiotherapy plus CTLA-4 blockade in lung cancer. The table came from immunoSEQ multiplex PCR; TCRdb's copy has only in-frame clones and leaves some out. The repertoire holds about 87,000 clones, with approximately 86% as singletons. This material consisted of peripheral blood, taken from a patient treated with radiotherapy plus ipilimumab. These receptors were collected from a human donor with non-small cell lung cancer that progressed on radiotherapy plus ipilimumab.

J is TRBJ1-5 and V is TRBV6-1; D remains ambiguous. V lost 1 base and J 0 bases, leaving 7 bases between the germline ends. Looked up from germline, CDR1 is MNHNS and CDR2 is SASEGT. The CDR3 runs 15 residues. Written as DNA, the CDR3 is TGTGCCAGCAGTGAAGAGTTCTATAGCAATCAGCCCCAGCATTTT. Translating gives CASSEEFYSNQPQHF.

The table lists this clone with a count of one. The rearrangement joins TRBV25-1 to TRBJ1-1, with D possibly being TRBD1 (5 bases). Germline V gene data show CDR1 as MGHDK and CDR2 as SYGVNS. The CDR3 is 13 residues long. Trimming left V 4 bases short and J 13 bases short, with 19 bases between. The CDR3 DNA reads as TGTGCCAGCAGTGGGACAATTTCCCCGAAAGGTTTCTTT. Translating gives CASSGTISPKGFF.

This chain uses TRBV19 with TRBJ1-2; D not certain. This CDR3 has 14 residues. CDR1 and CDR2 from the germline V gene are LNHDA and SQIVND (reference sequence). Trimming cost V 3 bases and J 5 bases, with 13 bases left between them. The CDR3 is CASSIGSIWYGYTF. The CDR3 coding sequence is TGTGCCAGTAGTATCGGCAGTATTTGGTATGGCTACACCTTC. Variable domain in full (rest from reference TRBV19 and TRBJ1-2): DGGITQSPKYLFRKEGQNVTLSCEQNLNHDAMYWYRQDPGQGLRLIYYSQIVNDFQKGDIAEGYSVSREKKESFPLTVTSAQKNPTAFYLCASSIGSIWYGYTFGSGTRLTVV.

In this sample, this clone turned up a few times. V and J are TRBV11-1 and TRBJ1-3; weak D call: TRBD1 (5 bases). Germline V gene data show CDR1 as SGHAT and CDR2 as FQDESV (reference sequence). The ends were cut back, 3 bases at V and 2 bases at J, with 8 bases in the middle. The length of the CDR3 is 14 residues. CDR3 region: CASSFGQTGNTIYF. The CDR3 region has the DNA TGTGCCAGCAGCTTCGGACAAACTGGAAACACCATATATTTT.

The rearrangement links TRBV4-1 to TRBJ2-2; D remains unclear. Trimming took 5 bases from V and 0 from J, leaving 7 bases between them. This CDR3 comprises 14 residues. Germline loops: CDR1 MGHRA, CDR2 YSYEKL. CDR3: CASSTRTNTGELFF. The CDR3 DNA is TGCGCCAGCAGCACCCGGACGAACACCGGGGAGCTGTTTTTT.

The chain recombines TRBV30 with TRBJ2-7; unclear D gene. The ends were cut back, 2 bases at V and 3 bases at J, with 14 bases in the middle. In germline, CDR1 is GTSNPN, CDR2 SVGIG (reference sequence). The CDR3 runs to 14 residues. The CDR3 spells CAWSPDLEYYEQYF. The CDR3 DNA reads as TGTGCCTGGAGTCCGGACCTCGAATACTACGAGCAGTACTTC.

V is TRBV5-5 and J is TRBJ1-6; 7 nucleotides line up with TRBD1. This CDR3 is built from 14 residues. The V gene end was trimmed by 3 bases and the J gene end by 9 bases; junction bases not matched to a gene: 6. Germline CDR1 SGHKS, CDR2 YYEKEE (reference sequence). The CDR3 sequence: CASSSTGWASPLHF. The CDR3 DNA reads TGTGCCAGCAGCTCGACAGGGTGGGCTTCACCCCTCCACTTT.

The chain joins TRBV5-1 to TRBJ1-6; D may be TRBD1 (6 bases). The length of the CDR3 is 15 residues. V lost 0 bases, J lost 7 bases, and 11 bases lay in between. Germline CDR1 and CDR2: SGHRS and YFSETQ. The CDR3 sequence: CASSLDGQLNSPLHF. DNA of the CDR3: TGCGCCAGCAGCTTGGACGGACAGTTAAATTCACCCCTCCACTTT.

J is TRBJ1-1 and V is TRBV20-1; D is unclear. Looked up from germline, CDR1 is DFQATT and CDR2 is SNEGSKA (reference sequence). The CDR3 sequence is 10 residues long. CDR3 loop: CGGRAAEAFF. DNA of the CDR3: TGCGGAGGGCGGGCCGCTGAAGCTTTCTTT.

The chain uses TRBV19 and TRBJ1-1; 8 bases map to TRBD1. Germline V gene sequence: CDR1 LNHDA, CDR2 SQIVND (reference sequence). J gave up 4 bases and V 4 bases, and 2 bases lay outside the gene matches. CDR3 length: 13 amino acids. The CDR3 nucleotides are TGTGCCAGTAGTAAGACAGGGGTCACTGAAGCTTTCTTT. It encodes CASSKTGVTEAFF. Supplemented by reference TRBV19 and TRBJ1-1, the full variable domain reads DGGITQSPKYLFRKEGQNVTLSCEQNLNHDAMYWYRQDPGQGLRLIYYSQIVNDFQKGDIAEGYSVSREKKESFPLTVTSAQKNPTAFYLCASSKTGVTEAFFGQGTRLTVV.

The chain carries TRBV19 and TRBJ2-5; 12 positions match TRBD2. The germline V gene encodes CDR1 LNHDA and CDR2 SQIVND (reference sequence). J gave up 4 bases and V 2 bases, and 2 bases lay outside the gene matches. CDR3 length: 15 amino acids. The CDR3 coding sequence is TGTGCCAGTAGTATACTAGCGGGAGGGGGAGAGACCCAGTACTTC. Its protein is CASSILAGGGETQYF.

This chain uses TRBV27 with TRBJ2-7, with 9 bases lining up with TRBD1. V trimming: 6 bases; J trimming: 0 bases; junction bases outside the gene matches: 3. The CDR3 is made up of 14 amino acids. The V gene's germline CDR1 is MNHEY and CDR2 SMNVEV (reference sequence). The CDR3 DNA follows: TGTGCCAGCAGGATGACAGGGGGCTCCTACGAGCAGTACTTC. The encoded protein is CASRMTGGSYEQYF.

The chain joins TRBV11-2 to TRBJ1-1, with D maybe TRBD1 (6 bases). Germline V lookup: CDR1 SGHAT, CDR2 FQNNGV. This CDR3 has 15 amino acids. Trimming removed 1 base from V and 1 base from J, with 10 bases in between. CDR3 amino acids: CASSLGGARNTEAFF. Here the CDR3 DNA reads TGTGCCAGCAGCTTAGGGGGGGCGCGGAACACTGAAGCTTTCTTT.

V and J are TRBV18 and TRBJ2-5, with D unresolved. Germline V gene lookup returns CDR1 KGHSH and CDR2 LQKENI. V shed 0 bases and J shed 4 bases, with 9 bases lying between them. The CDR3 has 14 residues. CDR3 in DNA: TGTGCCAGCTCACCACCTACTCCCAGAGAGACCCAGTACTTC. Protein: CASSPPTPRETQYF.

The chain combines TRBV5-1 with TRBJ2-3; 11 nucleotides match TRBD2. Germline assignment: CDR1 SGHRS and CDR2 YFSETQ. The length of the CDR3 is 17 residues. V trimming: 4 bases; J trimming: 0 bases; junction bases outside the gene matches: 7. The CDR3 is CASSPGTSGASTDTQYF. CDR3 sequence (DNA): TGCGCCAGCAGCCCCGGGACTAGCGGAGCTAGCACAGATACGCAGTATTTT.

The J gene is TRBJ2-3, the V gene TRBV7-3; 10 bases are shared with TRBD2. The CDR3 is made up of 17 amino acids. Germline values: CDR1 SGHTA, CDR2 FQGTGA. V lost 5 bases and J lost 4; bases outside the gene matches: 12. The CDR3 region is CASSPHGGAGGPDTQYF. The DNA of the CDR3 is TGTGCCAGCAGCCCACATGGAGGAGCGGGGGGGCCAGATACGCAGTATTTT.

The chain has TRBV5-4 and TRBJ2-3, with 12 bases aligning to TRBD2. The CDR3 spans 15 residues. The junction had 8 bases not matched to a gene; V was cut back by 6 bases and J by 6 bases. Germline assignment: CDR1 SGHNT and CDR2 YYREEE (reference sequence). The CDR3 region is CASNPTSGSLDTQYF. The CDR3 nucleotides read TGTGCCAGCAACCCGACTAGCGGGAGTTTGGATACGCAGTATTTT.

This sequence joins TRBV9 and TRBJ2-7; 8 positions agree with TRBD2. V lost 0 bases and J lost 4; bases outside the gene matches: 9. CDR1 and CDR2 from the germline V gene are SGDLS and YYNGEE. The CDR3 has 16 amino acids. CDR3 loop: CASSVAGTGGPYEQYF. As DNA, the CDR3 is TGTGCCAGCAGCGTAGCGGGGACGGGAGGGCCTTACGAGCAGTACTTC.

V and J are TRBV15 and TRBJ2-2; no definite D call. This CDR3 spans 16 amino acids. The ends were cut back, 0 bases at V and 4 bases at J, with 12 bases in the middle. CDR1 and CDR2 from the germline V gene are LNHNV and YYDKDF (reference sequence). CDR3 nucleotide sequence: TGTGCCACCAGCAGAGATCGTCAGGCCGGCACCGGGGAGCTGTTTTTT. Its protein is CATSRDRQAGTGELFF.

For the CDR3, the DNA is TGCGCCAGCAGCCAGGAACCCTGGACCGGTGGACGACCAACCTACGAGCAGTACTTC. Its protein is CASSQEPWTGGRPTYEQYF. The chain joins TRBV4-3 to TRBJ2-7; unclear D gene. Trimming removed 3 bases at V and 2 bases at J, with 26 bases between. Germline V gene lookup returns CDR1 LGHNA and CDR2 YSLEER. This CDR3 has 19 amino acids.

This chain joins TRBV18 and TRBJ2-1, with 11 bases lining up with TRBD2. The germline gives CDR1 KGHSH, CDR2 LQKENI. V trimming: 3 bases; J trimming: 9 bases; junction bases outside the gene matches: 10. The CDR3 spans 16 residues. CDR3 nucleotide sequence: TGTGCCAGCTCACCGCCGACTAGCGGGAACAGCGGTGAGCAGTTCTTC. The encoded protein is CASSPPTSGNSGEQFF.

J is TRBJ2-1 and V is TRBV5-4; TRBD2 agrees at 10 bases. The CDR3 spans 15 residues. CDR1 SGHNT and CDR2 YYREEE come from the germline V gene (reference sequence). The trim removed 3 bases at V and 6 bases at J, leaving 6 bases unmatched. This chain's CDR3 is CASSSSGGAGNEQFF. The CDR3 nucleotides are TGTGCCAGCAGCTCCAGCGGGGGGGCAGGCAATGAGCAGTTCTTC.

This clone is a singleton in its sample. The V call is TRBV3-1 (or the pseudogene TRBV3-2), the J call TRBJ1-2, with D hard to call. CDR1 and CDR2 (germline): LGHDT, YNNKEL (reference sequence). The CDR3 is 9 residues long. V was cut by 11 bases and J by 4 bases, with 5 bases left in between. The CDR3 sequence: CAGRYGYTF. CDR3 nucleotide sequence: TGTGCCGGTCGCTATGGCTACACCTTC.

This chain uses TRBV30 with TRBJ1-4; D is ambiguous. There are 14 residues in the CDR3. V gave up 0 bases and J gave up 0 bases, with 5 bases separating them. Germline CDR1 and CDR2: GTSNPN and SVGIG (reference sequence). DNA of the CDR3: TGTGCCTGGAGTGTACAGACAACTAATGAAAAACTGTTTTTT. It encodes CAWSVQTTNEKLFF.

This chain connects TRBV10-3 to TRBJ2-1; the D gene could be TRBD1 or TRBD2 (6 bases each). Between the trimmed V and J ends, which lost 4 bases and 6 bases, there was a span of 16 bases. This CDR3 has 15 amino acids. The germline CDR1 and CDR2 sequences are ENHRY and SYGVKD. The CDR3 sequence is CAISAGGGNGNEQFF. The CDR3, as DNA: TGTGCCATCAGTGCAGGAGGGGGGAATGGCAATGAGCAGTTCTTC.